This passage covers 18 T cell receptor beta chains from one sample sequenced in a study of blood T cell repertoires in COVID-19. Profiling relied on immunoSEQ multiplex PCR, and the TCRdb table lists in-frame clones only, not all of them. Of over 250,000 clones listed, 75% to 90% are singletons. The sequencing input was peripheral blood. The source of these receptors is a woman between 65 and 79 years old with acute or convalescent COVID-19.

V gene TRBV20-1 combines with J gene TRBJ1-1, with D possibly being TRBD1 (5 bases). The CDR3 consists of 11 residues. Trimming removed 7 bases at V and 8 bases at J, with 14 bases between. Per the germline V gene, CDR1 is DFQATT and CDR2 is SNEGSKA (reference sequence). CDR3 sequence: CSGRGEAEAFF. DNA for the CDR3: TGCAGTGGGAGAGGGGAGGCCGAAGCTTTCTTT.

This chain connects TRBV10-3 to TRBJ1-1; D possibly corresponds to TRBD1 (5 bases). Trimming removed 10 bases at V and 2 bases at J, with 14 bases between. Germline V lookup: CDR1 ENHRY, CDR2 SYGVKD. The CDR3 sequence is 13 residues long. CDR3 bases: TGTGCCACCCAAGGGGCGATAAACACTGAAGCTTTCTTT. This codes for CATQGAINTEAFF.

CDR3 DNA: TGTGCCAGCAGCCCCAGGGGCAACTATGGCTACACCTTC. This codes for CASSPRGNYGYTF. The chain uses TRBV5-6 and TRBJ1-2; a weak D match, TRBD1 (6 bases). Looked up from germline, CDR1 is SGHDT and CDR2 is YYEEEE. V lost 4 bases, J lost 2 bases, and 9 bases lay in between. The CDR3 is made up of 13 amino acids. Supplemented by reference TRBV5-6 and TRBJ1-2, the full variable domain reads DAGVTQSPTHLIKTRGQQVTLRCSPKSGHDTVSWYQQALGQGPQFIFQYYEEEERQRGNFPDRFSGHQFPNYSSELNVNALLLGDSALYLCASSPRGNYGYTFGSGTRLTVV.

The chain couples TRBV24-1 to TRBJ1-2, with TRBD1 matching 10 bases. V lost 3 bases and J lost 6; bases outside the gene matches: 9. The CDR3 runs 16 residues. Germline CDR1 is KGHDR and CDR2 is SFDVKD. The CDR3 DNA sequence: TGTGCCACCAGTGATCCCCGACGGGACAGGGGTCATGGCTACACCTTC. Translation gives CATSDPRRDRGHGYTF.

CDR3 region: CASSLSVGAGETQYF. The CDR3, as DNA: TGCGCCAGCAGCTTGTCAGTAGGGGCGGGGGAGACCCAGTACTTC. This chain links TRBV5-1 with TRBJ2-5; tentatively, D is TRBD2 (6 bases). The germline V gene encodes CDR1 SGHRS and CDR2 YFSETQ. Trimming stripped 1 base from V and 5 bases from J, with 15 bases between. The CDR3 spans 15 residues.

J is TRBJ2-7 and V is TRBV3-1 (or the pseudogene TRBV3-2), with D perhaps matching TRBD1 (7 bases). The CDR3 consists of 13 residues. The V and J ends lost 8 bases and 2 bases respectively, with 13 bases between them. Germline V gene sequence: CDR1 LGHDT, CDR2 YNNKEL (reference sequence). The CDR3 is CASGGTDPYEQYF. In DNA form, the CDR3 reads TGTGCCAGCGGAGGGACAGATCCCTACGAGCAGTACTTC.

This chain links TRBV19 with TRBJ2-1; D might be TRBD2 (6 bases). V lost 5 bases to trimming and J lost 8 bases, with 19 bases between them. The CDR3 spans 15 residues. Germline V CDR1 and CDR2: LNHDA, SQIVND (reference sequence). In DNA form, the CDR3 reads TGTGCCAGTAGTCTTCGACTAGTTCCAGCCTATGAGCAGTTCTTC. Its translation is CASSLRLVPAYEQFF.

V and J are TRBV5-1 and TRBJ2-3, with TRBD2 identical over 15 bases. V was clipped by 6 bases and J by 7 bases; unmatched bases: 3. CDR1 and CDR2 (germline): SGHRS, YFSETQ. The CDR3 contains 14 residues. DNA for the CDR3: TGCGCCAGCATGGGGACTAGCGGGGGGTATACGCAGTATTTT. Amino acids: CASMGTSGGYTQYF.

This sequence joins TRBV11-2 and TRBJ1-2, with D possibly being TRBD1 (5 bases). Trimming took 1 base from V and 0 from J, leaving 9 bases between them. The CDR3 totals 15 residues. From germline, CDR1 is SGHAT and CDR2 FQNNGV. CDR3 in DNA: TGTGCCAGCAGCTTAGGCGGGACGCCTAACTATGGCTACACCTTC. Its translation: CASSLGGTPNYGYTF.

DNA of the CDR3: TGTGCCAGCAGCCCCTTGATGGGACAGCCAAATTCACCCCTCCACTTT. Translation gives CASSPLMGQPNSPLHF. The chain carries TRBV3-1 (or the pseudogene TRBV3-2) and TRBJ1-6; 7 nucleotides line up with TRBD1. Looked up from germline, CDR1 is LGHDT and CDR2 is YNNKEL (reference sequence). The CDR3 has 16 residues. Germline trimming cut 4 bases from V and 7 bases from J; bases unmatched to any gene: 10.

The J gene is TRBJ1-4, the V gene TRBV2; 11 bases map to TRBD1. Germline loops: CDR1 SNHLY, CDR2 FYNNEI. The CDR3 consists of 15 residues. V lost 6 bases, J lost 8 bases, and 8 bases stayed unmatched. CDR3 sequence (DNA): TGTGCCAGCAGGCGCCGGACAGGGGGCGTGGAAAAACTGTTTTTT. Amino acids: CASRRRTGGVEKLFF. The full variable domain, with the rest looked up from reference TRBV2 and TRBJ1-4, is EPEVTQTPSHQVTQMGQEVILRCVPISNHLYFYWYRQILGQKVEFLVSFYNNEISEKSEIFDDQFSVERPDGSNFTLKIRSTKLEDSAMYFCASRRRTGGVEKLFFGSGTQLSVL.

This chain uses TRBV15 with TRBJ2-1, with 8 bases matching TRBD1. Germline CDR1 reads LNHNV; CDR2 reads YYDKDF (reference sequence). V was clipped by 1 base and J by 2 bases; unmatched bases: 1. The CDR3 totals 15 residues. The DNA of the CDR3 is TGTGCCACCAGCAGAGTACAGGGGGCCTACAATGAGCAGTTCTTC. As protein: CATSRVQGAYNEQFF.

The chain uses TRBV27 and TRBJ2-7; TRBD2 might be the D (5 bases). Trimming shortened V by 6 bases and J by 5 bases, and 14 bases separated the two germline ends. CDR1 is MNHEY and CDR2 is SMNVEV in the germline V gene (reference sequence). CDR3 size: 13 residues. The DNA of the CDR3 is TGTGCCAGCAGATCGAGCGGTACCCACGAGCAGTACTTC. Amino acids: CASRSSGTHEQYF.

DNA of the CDR3: TGTGCCGTCGCCGGGACAGGGGCCCTGAGCTCCTACAATGAGCAGTTCTTC. It encodes CAVAGTGALSSYNEQFF. The chain is built from TRBV10-3 and TRBJ2-1; TRBD1 agrees at 10 bases. This CDR3 is built from 17 residues. The junction had 13 bases not matched to a gene; V was cut back by 11 bases and J by 0 bases. CDR1 is ENHRY, CDR2 SYGVKD, per germline.

This clone has only one observation. This chain uses TRBV7-2 with TRBJ2-2, with D possibly TRBD1 on 6 matching bases. CDR1 and CDR2 (germline): SGHTA, FQGNSA. V lost 5 bases and J lost 7, with 17 bases in between. The CDR3 length is 15 residues. CDR3 bases: TGTGCCAGCAGCCGCCGGACAGTTTCGGGCGGGGAGCTGTTTTTT. It yields the protein CASSRRTVSGGELFF.

The rearrangement uses TRBV18 and TRBJ2-5, with 7 bases that match TRBD1. V shed 3 bases, J shed 2 bases, and the junction held 3 bases outside the gene matches. The CDR3 loop spans 14 amino acids. Germline lookup yields CDR1 KGHSH and CDR2 LQKENI. For the CDR3, the DNA is TGTGCCAGCTCACCGGGACAGACACAAGAGACCCAGTACTTC. Protein product: CASSPGQTQETQYF.

This clone was recorded only once. The chain has TRBV2 and TRBJ2-7, with D maybe TRBD2 (6 bases). V was clipped by 5 bases and J by 13 bases, with 24 bases between them. The CDR3 extends over 14 amino acids. Per the germline V gene, CDR1 is SNHLY and CDR2 is FYNNEI. CDR3 in DNA: TGTGCCAGCAGTATGCCGGGACTTACGGCGAGGGGCTACTTC. Translating it yields CASSMPGLTARGYF.

The chain couples TRBV19 to TRBJ1-4; a possible D gene is TRBD1 (5 bases). V was clipped by 4 bases and J by 8 bases, with 8 bases between them. This CDR3 has 12 amino acids. Per germline, CDR1 LNHDA and CDR2 SQIVND (reference sequence). This chain's CDR3 is CASSRGVEKLFF. The CDR3 DNA is TGTGCCAGTAGTAGGGGGGTAGAAAAACTGTTTTTT.